These 12 T cell receptor beta chains originate from one sample sequenced in a study of blood T cell repertoires in COVID-19. Clones were sequenced by immunoSEQ multiplex PCR, and TCRdb holds only the in-frame ones, with some missing. The sample records 280,000 or so clones, about four fifths being singletons. Source material: peripheral blood. The source of these receptors is a woman in her fifties or sixties who had recovered from COVID-19.

This chain uses TRBV28 with TRBJ1-5, with D possibly TRBD1 on 5 matching bases. CDR3 length: 14 residues. V lost 5 bases and J 4 bases, leaving 12 bases between the germline ends. Germline loops: CDR1 MDHEN, CDR2 SYDVKM. The CDR3 region is CASSGGTVNQPQHF. For the CDR3, the DNA is TGTGCCAGCAGTGGGGGGACGGTTAATCAGCCCCAGCATTTT.

The rearrangement joins TRBV2 to TRBJ2-1; the D gene is possibly TRBD1 (6 bases). The CDR3 has 13 residues. V lost 4 bases and J 8 bases, leaving 12 bases between the germline ends. CDR1 and CDR2 from the germline V gene are SNHLY and FYNNEI. CDR3 bases: TGTGCCAGCAGTGGGGGGCAGTCCTATGAGCAGTTCTTC. Amino acid sequence: CASSGGQSYEQFF.

This rearrangement joins TRBV6-1 to TRBJ1-1; 9 bases fit TRBD1. The CDR3 sequence is 15 residues long. In germline, CDR1 is MNHNS, CDR2 SASEGT. The trim removed 1 base at V and 1 base at J, leaving 1 base unmatched. The CDR3 here is CASSEGGQGNTEAFF. The CDR3 DNA follows: TGTGCCAGCAGTGAAGGGGGACAGGGGAACACTGAAGCTTTCTTT.

CDR3 DNA: TGTGCCAGCAGCTTGACTCCGGGAGGCACTGAAGCTTTCTTT. The encoded protein is CASSLTPGGTEAFF. This chain uses TRBV5-6 with TRBJ1-1; D is uncertain. Trimming left V 1 base short and J 4 bases short, with 11 bases between. The CDR3 is made up of 14 amino acids. The germline gives CDR1 SGHDT, CDR2 YYEEEE. The full variable domain, with the rest looked up from reference TRBV5-6 and TRBJ1-1, is DAGVTQSPTHLIKTRGQQVTLRCSPKSGHDTVSWYQQALGQGPQFIFQYYEEEERQRGNFPDRFSGHQFPNYSSELNVNALLLGDSALYLCASSLTPGGTEAFFGQGTRLTVV.

This chain connects TRBV6-2 or TRBV6-3 to TRBJ2-2; 8 nucleotides line up with TRBD2. The V and J ends lost 4 bases and 4 bases, in that order; junction bases with no gene match: 5. This CDR3 has 15 residues. The germline V gene has CDR1 MNHEY and CDR2 SVGEGT. The CDR3 DNA reads TGTGCCAGCAGTTCCGCGGGGGGAGGCACCGGGGAGCTGTTTTTT. This encodes CASSSAGGGTGELFF.

The chain uses TRBV7-2 and TRBJ1-2, with D uncertain. Trimming removed 4 bases at V and 0 bases at J, with 9 bases between. The CDR3 is 14 amino acids. The V gene's germline CDR1 is SGHTA and CDR2 FQGNSA. CDR3 nucleotide sequence: TGTGCCAGCAGCTCCACAGCAACTAACTATGGCTACACCTTC. Translation gives CASSSTATNYGYTF.

The chain joins TRBV7-8 to TRBJ2-1; unclear D gene. V shed 3 bases and J shed 0 bases, with 12 bases lying between them. CDR1 is SGHVS and CDR2 is FQNEAQ in the germline V gene. The CDR3 covers 16 residues. The chain's CDR3 is CASSLNLRSSYNEQFF. The DNA of the CDR3 is TGTGCCAGCAGCTTGAATCTTAGGAGCTCCTACAATGAGCAGTTCTTC.

The chain links TRBV27 to TRBJ2-2; D remains unclear. The CDR3 runs to 12 residues. Germline assignment: CDR1 MNHEY and CDR2 SMNVEV (reference sequence). V was cut by 3 bases and J by 8 bases, with 7 bases left in between. Written as DNA, the CDR3 is TGTGCCAGCAGTTTTGTTCTTGGGGAGCTGTTTTTT. Amino acids: CASSFVLGELFF.

This clone was recorded only once. This chain uses TRBV18 with TRBJ1-6; TRBD1 aligns across 8 bases. CDR1 and CDR2 from the germline V gene are KGHSH and LQKENI. Unmatched junction bases numbered 7, after V lost 1 base and J lost 8 bases. This CDR3 has 16 residues. CDR3 loop: CASSPRENRGDSPLHF. CDR3 nucleotides: TGTGCCAGCTCACCACGCGAAAACAGGGGGGATTCACCCCTCCACTTT.

This clone has a single count. The rearrangement joins TRBV11-2 to TRBJ2-5, with 7 bases identical to TRBD2. The germline CDR1 and CDR2 sequences are SGHAT and FQNNGV. The CDR3 length is 17 residues. V lost 5 bases and J lost 1; bases outside the gene matches: 13. The CDR3 nucleotides read TGTGCCAGCAGCCCGCGACCTCTAGCGGAGCCCCAAGAGACCCAGTACTTC. Protein sequence: CASSPRPLAEPQETQYF. The variable domain in full, completed from reference TRBV11-2 and TRBJ2-5, reads EAGVAQSPRYKIIEKRQSVAFWCNPISGHATLYWYQQILGQGPKLLIQFQNNGVVDDSQLPKDRFSAERLKGVDSTLKIQPAKLEDSAVYLCASSPRPLAEPQETQYFGPGTRLLVL.

The genes are TRBV28 and TRBJ2-7, with 7 bases that match TRBD2. V dropped 10 bases and J dropped 0; count of bases not matched to a gene: 12. Germline V gene data show CDR1 as MDHEN and CDR2 as SYDVKM. This CDR3 comprises 15 residues. The CDR3 is CATDYDGGGSYEQYF. The CDR3, as DNA: TGTGCCACCGACTATGATGGCGGGGGCTCCTACGAGCAGTACTTC.

The chain has TRBV5-1 and TRBJ1-1, with D tentatively TRBD1 (6 bases). The CDR3 is 17 residues long. Between the trimmed V and J ends, which lost 0 bases and 0 bases, there was a span of 15 bases. From germline, CDR1 is SGHRS and CDR2 YFSETQ. CDR3 in amino acids: CASSLALTGNMNTEAFF. The CDR3 nucleotides are TGCGCCAGCAGCTTGGCCCTCACAGGGAACATGAACACTGAAGCTTTCTTT.